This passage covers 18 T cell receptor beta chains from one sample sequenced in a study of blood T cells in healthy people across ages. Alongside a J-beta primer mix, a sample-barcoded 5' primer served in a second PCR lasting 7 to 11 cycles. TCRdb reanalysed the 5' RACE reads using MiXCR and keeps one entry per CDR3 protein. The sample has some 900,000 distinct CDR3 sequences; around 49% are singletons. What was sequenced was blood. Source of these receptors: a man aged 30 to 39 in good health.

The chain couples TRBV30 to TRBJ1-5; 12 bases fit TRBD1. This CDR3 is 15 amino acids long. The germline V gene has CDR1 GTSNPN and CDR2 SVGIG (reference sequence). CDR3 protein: CAAGQGARGNQPQHF. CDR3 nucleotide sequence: TGTGCGGCGGGACAGGGGGCTAGGGGCAATCAGCCCCAGCATTTT.

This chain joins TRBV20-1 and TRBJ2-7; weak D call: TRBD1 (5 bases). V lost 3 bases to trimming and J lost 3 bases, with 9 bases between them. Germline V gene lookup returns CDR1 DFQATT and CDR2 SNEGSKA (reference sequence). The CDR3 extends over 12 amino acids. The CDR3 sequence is CSASQGGYEQYF. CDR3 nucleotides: TGCAGTGCTAGCCAGGGTGGCTACGAGCAGTACTTC.

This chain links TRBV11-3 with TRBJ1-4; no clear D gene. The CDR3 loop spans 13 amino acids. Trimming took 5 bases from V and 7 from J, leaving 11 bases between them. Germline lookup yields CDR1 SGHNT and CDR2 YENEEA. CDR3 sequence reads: CASSPGQLEKLFF. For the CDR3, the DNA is TGTGCCAGCAGCCCCGGGCAGCTTGAAAAACTGTTTTTT.

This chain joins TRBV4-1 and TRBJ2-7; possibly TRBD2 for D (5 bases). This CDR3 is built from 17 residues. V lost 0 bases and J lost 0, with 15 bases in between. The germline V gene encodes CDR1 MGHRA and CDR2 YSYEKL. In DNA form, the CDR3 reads TGCGCCAGCAGCCAAGATCTGGAGGACGCTAGCTCCTACGAGCAGTACTTC. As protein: CASSQDLEDASSYEQYF.

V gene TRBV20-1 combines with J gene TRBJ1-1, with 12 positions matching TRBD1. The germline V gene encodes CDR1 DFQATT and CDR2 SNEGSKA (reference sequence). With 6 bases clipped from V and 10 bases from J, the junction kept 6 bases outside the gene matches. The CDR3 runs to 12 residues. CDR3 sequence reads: CSALGGQGAAFF. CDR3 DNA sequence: TGCAGTGCCCTTGGGGGACAGGGGGCAGCTTTCTTT.

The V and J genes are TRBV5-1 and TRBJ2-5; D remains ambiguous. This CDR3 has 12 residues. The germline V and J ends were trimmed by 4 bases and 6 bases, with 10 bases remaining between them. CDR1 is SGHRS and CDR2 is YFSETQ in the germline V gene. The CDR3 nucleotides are TGCGCCAGCAGCCAGCTAGGGCAGACCCAGTACTTC. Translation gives CASSQLGQTQYF. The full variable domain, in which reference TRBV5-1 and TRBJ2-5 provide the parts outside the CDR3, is KAGVTQTPRYLIKTRGQQVTLSCSPISGHRSVSWYQQTPGQGLQFLFEYFSETQRNKGNFPGRFSGRQFSNSRSEMNVSTLELGDSALYLCASSQLGQTQYFGPGTRLLVL.

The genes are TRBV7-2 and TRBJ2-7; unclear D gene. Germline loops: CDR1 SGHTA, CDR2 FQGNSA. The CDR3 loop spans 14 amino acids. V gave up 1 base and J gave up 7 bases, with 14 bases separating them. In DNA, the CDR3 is TGTGCCAGCAGCTTAGAGGGCCCGGCTTTGGAGCAGTACTTC. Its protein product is CASSLEGPALEQYF. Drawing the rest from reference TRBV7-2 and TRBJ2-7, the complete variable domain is GAGVSQSPSNKVTEKGKDVELRCDPISGHTALYWYRQSLGQGLEFLIYFQGNSAPDKSGLPSDRFSAERTGGSVSTLTIQRTQQEDSAVYLCASSLEGPALEQYFGPGTRLTVT.

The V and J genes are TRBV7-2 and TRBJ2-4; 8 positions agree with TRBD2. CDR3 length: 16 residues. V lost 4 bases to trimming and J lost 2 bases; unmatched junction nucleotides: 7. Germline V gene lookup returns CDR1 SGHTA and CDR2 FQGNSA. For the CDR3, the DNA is TGTGCCAGCAGCTCCCACGGGGGGGGTACCAAAAACATTCAGTACTTC. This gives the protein CASSSHGGGTKNIQYF.

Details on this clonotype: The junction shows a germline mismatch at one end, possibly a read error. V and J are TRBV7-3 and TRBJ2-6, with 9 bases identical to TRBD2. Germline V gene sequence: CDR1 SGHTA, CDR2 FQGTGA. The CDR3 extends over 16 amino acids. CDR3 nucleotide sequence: TGTGCCAGCAGCAGCGGGGGGAACTCTGGGGCCAACGTCCAGACTTTC. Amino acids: CASSSGGNSGANVQTF.

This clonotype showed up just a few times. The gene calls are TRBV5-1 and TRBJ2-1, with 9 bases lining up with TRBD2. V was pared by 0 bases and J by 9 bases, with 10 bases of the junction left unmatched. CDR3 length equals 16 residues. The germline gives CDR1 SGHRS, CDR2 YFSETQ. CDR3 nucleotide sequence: TGCGCCAGCAGCTTGGGTGGCGGGGGGGCCGTTCGTGAGCAGTTCTTC. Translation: CASSLGGGGAVREQFF.

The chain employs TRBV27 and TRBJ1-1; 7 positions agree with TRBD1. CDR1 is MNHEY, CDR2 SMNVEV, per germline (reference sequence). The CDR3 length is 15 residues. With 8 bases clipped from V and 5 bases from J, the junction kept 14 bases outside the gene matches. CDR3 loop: CASLGTDLGRTEAFF. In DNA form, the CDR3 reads TGTGCCAGCCTAGGGACAGACTTAGGAAGGACTGAAGCTTTCTTT.

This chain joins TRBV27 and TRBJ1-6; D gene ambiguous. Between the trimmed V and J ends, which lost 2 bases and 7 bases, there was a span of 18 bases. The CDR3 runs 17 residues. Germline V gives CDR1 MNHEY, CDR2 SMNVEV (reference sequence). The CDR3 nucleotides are TGTGCCAGCAGTTTAGATGGGCCCCGGTCCCTAAATTCACCCCTCCACTTT. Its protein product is CASSLDGPRSLNSPLHF.

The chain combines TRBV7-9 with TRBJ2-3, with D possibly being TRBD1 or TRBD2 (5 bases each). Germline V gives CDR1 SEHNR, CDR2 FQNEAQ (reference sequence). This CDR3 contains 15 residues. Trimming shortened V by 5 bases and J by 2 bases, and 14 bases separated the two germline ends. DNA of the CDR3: TGTGCCAGCAGCCCCCGGGACGGACACACAGATACGCAGTATTTT. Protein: CASSPRDGHTDTQYF.

CDR3 protein: CASSNEMNTEAFF. In nucleotides, the CDR3 is TGTGCCAGCAGCAACGAAATGAACACTGAAGCTTTCTTT. The chain joins TRBV21-1 to TRBJ1-1. TRBV21-1 has pseudogene status. The CDR3 contains 13 residues.

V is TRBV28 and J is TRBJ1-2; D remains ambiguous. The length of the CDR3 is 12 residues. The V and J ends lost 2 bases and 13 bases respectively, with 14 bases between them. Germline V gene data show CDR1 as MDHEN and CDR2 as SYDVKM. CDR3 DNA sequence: TGTGCCAGCAGTTTAATACCGGGAAGTTGCACCTTC. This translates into CASSLIPGSCTF.

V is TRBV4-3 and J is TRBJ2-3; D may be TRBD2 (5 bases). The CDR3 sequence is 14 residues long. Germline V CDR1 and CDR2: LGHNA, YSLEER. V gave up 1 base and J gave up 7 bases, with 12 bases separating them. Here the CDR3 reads CASSQGLGVNTQYF. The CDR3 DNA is TGCGCCAGCAGCCAAGGACTCGGGGTTAATACGCAGTATTTT.

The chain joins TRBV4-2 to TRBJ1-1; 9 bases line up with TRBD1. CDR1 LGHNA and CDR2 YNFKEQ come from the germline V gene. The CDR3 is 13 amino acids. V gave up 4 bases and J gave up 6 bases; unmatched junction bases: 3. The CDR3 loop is CASSPDRGSEAFF. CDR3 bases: TGTGCCAGCAGCCCAGACAGGGGGTCTGAAGCTTTCTTT.

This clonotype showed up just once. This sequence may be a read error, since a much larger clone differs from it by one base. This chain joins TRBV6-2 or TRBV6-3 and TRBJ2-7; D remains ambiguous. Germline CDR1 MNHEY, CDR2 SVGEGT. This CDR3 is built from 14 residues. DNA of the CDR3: TGTACCAGCAGCCGAACTTTAAACGTCGACGAGCAGTACTTC. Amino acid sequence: CTSSRTLNVDEQYF.